This paragraph reports one T cell receptor beta chain. Original methodology: Estimation of nucleated cell counts relied on the amplification of reference gene primers. This table comes from immunoSEQ multiplex PCR, and its TCRdb copy is limited to in-frame clones, with some not included. From that table come the V and J calls and clone size; the DNA was used to work out D and trimming. This table has under 200,000 clones, about 88% appearing once. This entry belongs to a study of blood T cell repertoires in COVID-19. About the research overall: Samples representing acute and convalescent COVID-19 were sourced from the United States, Italy and Spain. In each case, the material was cDNA or gDNA derived from T cells, B-cell-depleted T cells, or PBMCs.

This receptor was identified in a woman aged 80 or older in a cohort sampled during active or convalescent COVID-19. Input material: peripheral blood.

CDR3 in amino acids: CASSIPGSYNEQFF. CDR3 in DNA: TGTGCCAGTAGTATACCCGGCTCCTACAATGAGCAGTTCTTC. The V gene is TRBV19, the J gene TRBJ2-1; D unresolved. CDR3 size: 14 residues. Germline V gives CDR1 LNHDA, CDR2 SQIVND (reference sequence). The V and J ends lost 2 bases and 0 bases respectively, with 5 bases between them.